This TCR beta chain was captured by sequencing in a study of T cells in Graves' hyperthyroidism and ophthalmopathy. TCR beta CDR3 regions were amplified from RNA. When the TCR CDR3 underwent first-round RT-PCR, the HTBI primer set was used. TCRdb independently ran MiXCR on the multiplex PCR reads; one entry per CDR3 protein. The sample carries about 400,000 distinct CDR3 sequences, about 14% recorded once. CDR1 PRHDT and CDR2 FYEKMQ come from the germline V gene (reference sequence). The V end was cut by 4 bases, the J end by 4 bases, with 17 bases between. The CDR3 loop spans 16 amino acids. Ophthalmopathy cases scored 3 or more on the Clinical Activity Score and 4 or more on NOSPECS grade, with duration below 3 months.

The chain links TRBV13 to TRBJ2-1, with D possibly matching TRBD1 (5 bases). The TCR was taken from a young woman with Graves' ophthalmopathy. The sequencing sample was made of blood. DNA of the CDR3: TGTGCCAGCAGCTCCCAACCCGACAGATATTACAATGAGCAGTTCTTC. Translating gives CASSSQPDRYYNEQFF.